The 2 T cell receptor beta chains listed next were all sequenced from one sample in a study of monozygotic twins with inflammatory bowel disease. Reprocessing the 5' RACE reads, TCRdb reports a single entry for every CDR3 protein and omits DNA. The sample's table shows about 380,000 distinct CDR3 sequences. Source material: blood. The receptors come from a human donor with ulcerative colitis or Crohn's disease, or a healthy co-twin of an affected twin (not recorded which).

This chain joins TRBV12-3 or TRBV12-4 and TRBJ2-7; lacking DNA, the TRBD2 call made by TCRdb goes unchecked. There are 13 residues in the CDR3. The CDR3 is CASGLAGFYEQYF.

This rearrangement joins TRBV7-2 to TRBJ2-5. The length of the CDR3 is 14 residues. CDR1 SGHTA and CDR2 FQGNSA come from the germline V gene. CDR3 region: CASSPDGRGETQYF.